This T cell receptor beta chain emerged from a study of blood T cell repertoires in COVID-19. Study in general: Both acute and convalescent COVID-19 samples were obtained from the United States, Italy and Spain.

Germline CDR1 is MNHEY and CDR2 is SMNVEV (reference sequence). This CDR3 contains 11 residues. V lost 10 bases, J lost 7 bases, and 11 bases lay in between. How the authors handled the data: Estimated nucleated cell counts came from reference gene primer amplification. Clones were read by immunoSEQ multiplex PCR, and TCRdb kept only the in-frame ones, dropping some. That table supplies the V and J calls and clone size; D and trimming were determined from the DNA. The data contain some 350,000 clones, roughly 87% of them singletons. Participant reports of clinical history set cohort assignment. Each recovered donor of Cohort 3 presented with two negative PCRs, clearance, or symptom resolution.

The J gene is TRBJ2-1, the V gene TRBV27, with no clear D. The specimen was PBMCs or T cells enriched from blood (not recorded which). This clonotype was obtained from a woman aged 25 to 45 who had recovered from COVID-19. The CDR3 sequence is CATYSRNEQFF. CDR3 coding DNA: TGTGCCACCTACAGCCGGAATGAGCAGTTCTTC.